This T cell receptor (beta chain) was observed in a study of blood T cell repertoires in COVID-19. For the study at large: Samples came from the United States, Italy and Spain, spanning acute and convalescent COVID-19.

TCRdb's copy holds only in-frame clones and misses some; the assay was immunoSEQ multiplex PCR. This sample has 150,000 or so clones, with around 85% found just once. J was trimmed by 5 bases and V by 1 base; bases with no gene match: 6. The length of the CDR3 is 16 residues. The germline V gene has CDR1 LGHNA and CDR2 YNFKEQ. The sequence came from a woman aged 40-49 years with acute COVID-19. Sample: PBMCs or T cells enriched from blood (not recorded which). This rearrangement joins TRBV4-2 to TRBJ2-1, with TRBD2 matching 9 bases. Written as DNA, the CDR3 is TGTGCCAGCAGCCAAGTGGGCTTAGCGGGAGACAATGAGCAGTTCTTC. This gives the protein CASSQVGLAGDNEQFF.